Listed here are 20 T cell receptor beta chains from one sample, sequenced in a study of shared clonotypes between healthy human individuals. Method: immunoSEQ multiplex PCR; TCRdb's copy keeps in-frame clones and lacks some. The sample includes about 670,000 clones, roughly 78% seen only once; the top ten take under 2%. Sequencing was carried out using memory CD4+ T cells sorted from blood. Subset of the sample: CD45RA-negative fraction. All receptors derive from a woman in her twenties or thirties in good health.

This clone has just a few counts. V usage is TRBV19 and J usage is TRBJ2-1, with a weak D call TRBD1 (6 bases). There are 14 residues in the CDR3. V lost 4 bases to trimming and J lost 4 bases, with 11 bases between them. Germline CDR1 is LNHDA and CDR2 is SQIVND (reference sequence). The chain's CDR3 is CASSTLGQYNEQFF. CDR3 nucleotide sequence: TGTGCCAGTAGTACCCTCGGACAGTACAATGAGCAGTTCTTC.

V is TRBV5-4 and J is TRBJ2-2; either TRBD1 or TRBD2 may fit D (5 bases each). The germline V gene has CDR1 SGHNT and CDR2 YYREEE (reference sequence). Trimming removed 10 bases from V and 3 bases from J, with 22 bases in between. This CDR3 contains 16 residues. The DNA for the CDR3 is TGTGCCTCAAGTTCTCAGGGAGAGGTTGACACCGGGGAGCTGTTTTTT. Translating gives CASSSQGEVDTGELFF.

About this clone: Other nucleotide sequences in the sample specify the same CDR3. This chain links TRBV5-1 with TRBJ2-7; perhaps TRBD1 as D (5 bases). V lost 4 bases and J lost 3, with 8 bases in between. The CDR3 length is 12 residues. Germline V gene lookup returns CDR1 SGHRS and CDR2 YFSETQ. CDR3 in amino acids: CASSPQGYEQYF. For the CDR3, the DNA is TGCGCCAGCAGCCCCCAGGGCTACGAGCAGTACTTC. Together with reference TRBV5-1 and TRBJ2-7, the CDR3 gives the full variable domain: KAGVTQTPRYLIKTRGQQVTLSCSPISGHRSVSWYQQTPGQGLQFLFEYFSETQRNKGNFPGRFSGRQFSNSRSEMNVSTLELGDSALYLCASSPQGYEQYFGPGTRLTVT.

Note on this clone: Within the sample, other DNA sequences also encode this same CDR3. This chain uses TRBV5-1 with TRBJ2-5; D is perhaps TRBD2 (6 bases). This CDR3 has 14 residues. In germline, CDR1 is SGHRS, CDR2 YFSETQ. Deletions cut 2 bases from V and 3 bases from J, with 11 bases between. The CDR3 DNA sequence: TGCGCCAGCAGCTTAACCGGGACTGAAGAGACCCAGTACTTC. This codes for CASSLTGTEETQYF.

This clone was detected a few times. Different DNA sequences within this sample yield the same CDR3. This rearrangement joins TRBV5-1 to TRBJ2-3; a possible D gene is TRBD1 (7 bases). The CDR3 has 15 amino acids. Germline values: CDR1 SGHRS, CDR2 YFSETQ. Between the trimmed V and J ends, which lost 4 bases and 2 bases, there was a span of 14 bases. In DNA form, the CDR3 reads TGCGCCAGCAGCCCGGGAGACAGGGACACAGATACGCAGTATTTT. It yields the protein CASSPGDRDTDTQYF.

In nucleotides, the CDR3 is TGCGCCAGCAGCCCGGGACACGGTTCCTCTGGAAACACCATATATTTT. Translated, it gives CASSPGHGSSGNTIYF. The chain links TRBV5-1 to TRBJ1-3, with D maybe TRBD1 (6 bases). Looked up from germline, CDR1 is SGHRS and CDR2 is YFSETQ. Trimming shortened V by 4 bases and J by 0 bases, and 14 bases separated the two germline ends. The CDR3 is made up of 16 amino acids. Complete variable domain (other parts from reference TRBV5-1 and TRBJ1-3): KAGVTQTPRYLIKTRGQQVTLSCSPISGHRSVSWYQQTPGQGLQFLFEYFSETQRNKGNFPGRFSGRQFSNSRSEMNVSTLELGDSALYLCASSPGHGSSGNTIYFGEGSWLTVV.

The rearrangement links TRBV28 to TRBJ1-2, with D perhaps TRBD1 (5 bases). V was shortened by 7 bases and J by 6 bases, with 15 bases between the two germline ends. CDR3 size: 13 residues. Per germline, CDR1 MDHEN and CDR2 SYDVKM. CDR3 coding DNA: TGTGCCAGCACCCGTAGGAGGGGAGATGGCTACACCTTC. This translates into CASTRRRGDGYTF.

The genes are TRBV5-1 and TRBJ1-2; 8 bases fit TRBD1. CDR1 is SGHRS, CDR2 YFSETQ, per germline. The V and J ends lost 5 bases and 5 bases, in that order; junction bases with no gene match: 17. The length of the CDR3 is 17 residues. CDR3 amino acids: CASSQTGVAVDVYGYTF. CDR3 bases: TGCGCCAGCAGTCAGACAGGGGTGGCGGTAGACGTTTATGGCTACACCTTC.

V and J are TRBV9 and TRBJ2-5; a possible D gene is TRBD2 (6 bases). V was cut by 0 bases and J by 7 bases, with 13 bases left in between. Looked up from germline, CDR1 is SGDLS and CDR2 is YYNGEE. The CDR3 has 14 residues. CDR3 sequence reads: CASSVDDRRGTQYF. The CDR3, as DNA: TGTGCCAGCAGCGTAGATGACCGGAGGGGGACCCAGTACTTC. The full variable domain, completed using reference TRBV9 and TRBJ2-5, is DSGVTQTPKHLITATGQRVTLRCSPRSGDLSVYWYQQSLDQGLQFLIQYYNGEERAKGNILERFSAQQFPDLHSELNLSSLELGDSALYFCASSVDDRRGTQYFGPGTRLLVL.

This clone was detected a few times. In DNA, the CDR3 is TGTGCCAGCAGCTTGTATGATGAAGCTTTCTTT. Translation: CASSLYDEAFF. V is TRBV5-6 and J is TRBJ1-1; D unclear. With 1 base removed from V and 7 bases from J, the gap between germline ends came to 5 bases. The CDR3 is 11 amino acids. CDR1 and CDR2 (germline): SGHDT, YYEEEE. The complete variable domain, with remaining parts taken from reference TRBV5-6 and TRBJ1-1, reads DAGVTQSPTHLIKTRGQQVTLRCSPKSGHDTVSWYQQALGQGPQFIFQYYEEEERQRGNFPDRFSGHQFPNYSSELNVNALLLGDSALYLCASSLYDEAFFGQGTRLTVV.

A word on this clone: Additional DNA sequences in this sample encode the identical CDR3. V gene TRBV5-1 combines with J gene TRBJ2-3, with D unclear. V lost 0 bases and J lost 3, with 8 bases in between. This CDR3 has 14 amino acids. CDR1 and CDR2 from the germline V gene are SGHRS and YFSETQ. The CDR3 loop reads CASSLDGFTDTQYF. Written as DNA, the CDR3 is TGCGCCAGCAGCTTGGACGGGTTTACAGATACGCAGTATTTT.

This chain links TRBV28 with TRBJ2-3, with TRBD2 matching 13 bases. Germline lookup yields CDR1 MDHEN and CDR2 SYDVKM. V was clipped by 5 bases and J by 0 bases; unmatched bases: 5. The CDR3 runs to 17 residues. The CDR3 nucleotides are TGTGCCAGCAGTCTAGGGACTAGCGGGATAAGCACAGATACGCAGTATTTT. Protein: CASSLGTSGISTDTQYF.

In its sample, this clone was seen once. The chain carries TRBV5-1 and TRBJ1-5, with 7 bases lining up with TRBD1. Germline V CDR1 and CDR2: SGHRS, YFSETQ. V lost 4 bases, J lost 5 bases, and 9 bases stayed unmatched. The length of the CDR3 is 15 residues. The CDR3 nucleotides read TGCGCCAGCAGCCCGGAGGGACAGTCACATCAGCCCCAGCATTTT. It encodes CASSPEGQSHQPQHF.

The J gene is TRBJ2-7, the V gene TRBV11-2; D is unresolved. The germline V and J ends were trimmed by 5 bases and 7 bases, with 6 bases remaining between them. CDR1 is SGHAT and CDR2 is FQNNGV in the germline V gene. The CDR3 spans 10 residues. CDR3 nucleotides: TGTGCCAGCAGCCAAGAAGAGCAGTACTTC. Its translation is CASSQEEQYF.

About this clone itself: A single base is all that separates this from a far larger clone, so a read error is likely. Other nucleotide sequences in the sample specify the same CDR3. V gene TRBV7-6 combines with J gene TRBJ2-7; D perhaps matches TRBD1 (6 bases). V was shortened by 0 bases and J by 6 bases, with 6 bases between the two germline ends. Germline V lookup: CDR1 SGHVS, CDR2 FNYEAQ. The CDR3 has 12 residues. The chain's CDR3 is CASSLAGGEQYF. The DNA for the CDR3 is TGTGCCAGCAGCTTAGCAGGGGGCGAGCAGTACTTC.

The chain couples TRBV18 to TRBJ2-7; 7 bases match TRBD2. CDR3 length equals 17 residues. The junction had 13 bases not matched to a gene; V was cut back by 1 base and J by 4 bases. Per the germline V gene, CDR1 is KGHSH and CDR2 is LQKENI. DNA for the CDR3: TGTGCCAGCTCACCACTTGGTATTACGGGAGGCCCTTACGAGCAGTACTTC. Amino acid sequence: CASSPLGITGGPYEQYF.

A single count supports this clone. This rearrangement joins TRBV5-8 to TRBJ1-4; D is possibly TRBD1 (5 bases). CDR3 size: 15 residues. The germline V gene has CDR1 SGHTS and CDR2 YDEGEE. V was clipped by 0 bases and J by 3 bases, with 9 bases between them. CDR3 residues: CASSLGGVSNEKLFF. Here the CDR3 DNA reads TGTGCCAGCAGCTTGGGAGGGGTCTCTAATGAAAAACTGTTTTTT.

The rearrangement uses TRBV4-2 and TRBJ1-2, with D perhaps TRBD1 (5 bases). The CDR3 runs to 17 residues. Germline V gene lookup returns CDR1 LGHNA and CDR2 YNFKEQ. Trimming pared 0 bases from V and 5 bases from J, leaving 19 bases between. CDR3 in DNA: TGTGCCAGCAGCCAAGATCAAAGGGGTAATTTCTGGTATGGCTACACCTTC. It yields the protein CASSQDQRGNFWYGYTF.

CDR3 in amino acids: CASSLRQGGLSGYTF. DNA of the CDR3: TGTGCCAGCAGCTTACGACAGGGGGGATTGTCAGGCTACACCTTC. V gene TRBV7-2 combines with J gene TRBJ1-2, with 9 bases that match TRBD1. The CDR3 is 15 residues long. V trimming: 2 bases; J trimming: 8 bases; junction bases outside the gene matches: 9. Germline V gene sequence: CDR1 SGHTA, CDR2 FQGNSA.

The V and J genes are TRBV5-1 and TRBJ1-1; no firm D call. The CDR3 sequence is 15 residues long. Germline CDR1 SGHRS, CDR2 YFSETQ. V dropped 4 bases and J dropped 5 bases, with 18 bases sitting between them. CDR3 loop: CASSVSYSGWTEAFF. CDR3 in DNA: TGCGCCAGCAGCGTATCGTACTCGGGGTGGACTGAAGCTTTCTTT.